One sample yielded the 13 T cell receptor beta chains listed below, sequenced in a study of neurological immune-mediated disorders. Time point denoted: longitudinal time-point 3. TCRdb recomputed calls from the 5' RACE reads with MiXCR, one row per CDR3 protein. The repertoire includes roughly 53,000 distinct CDR3 sequences, 7% to 10% of them detected once, and 1.5% to 2% sits in the top ten. Sequencing was done on a sample of PBMCs. Receptors were obtained from a woman in her forties in good health.

This clonotype was counted ten times or more. CDR3 loop: CSALPTGSGNQPQHF. CDR3 nucleotides: TGCAGTGCCCTCCCGACAGGGTCAGGCAATCAGCCCCAGCATTTT. This sequence joins TRBV20-1 and TRBJ1-5, with 7 bases that match TRBD1. Per germline, CDR1 DFQATT and CDR2 SNEGSKA (reference sequence). The CDR3 sequence is 15 residues long. The trim removed 6 bases at V and 2 bases at J, leaving 10 bases unmatched.

This clonotype was counted at least ten times. The V and J genes are TRBV6-2 or TRBV6-3 and TRBJ2-5; a possible D gene is TRBD2 (6 bases). Deletions cut 0 bases from V and 5 bases from J, with 16 bases between. Germline CDR1 reads MNHEY; CDR2 reads SVGEGT. The CDR3 spans 16 residues. DNA for the CDR3: TGTGCCAGCAGTTACTCCAGGGCGGGGAGTGATGAGACCCAGTACTTC. Amino acids: CASSYSRAGSDETQYF.

This clonotype was seen repeatedly, ten times or more. The chain employs TRBV27 and TRBJ1-5; D unclear. Germline V gene sequence: CDR1 MNHEY, CDR2 SMNVEV (reference sequence). Trimming removed 4 bases at V and 0 bases at J, with 4 bases between. The CDR3 covers 13 residues. The CDR3 coding sequence is TGTGCCAGCAGTTCCTATAGCAATCAGCCCCAGCATTTT. Translation: CASSSYSNQPQHF.

There are many counts of this clonotype. The chain combines TRBV7-9 with TRBJ1-2; D is unclear. The CDR3 spans 12 residues. The germline V and J ends were trimmed by 5 bases and 6 bases, with 10 bases remaining between them. CDR1 and CDR2 from the germline V gene are SEHNR and FQNEAQ (reference sequence). The CDR3 sequence is CASSPRGDGYTF. The CDR3 DNA sequence: TGTGCCAGCAGCCCGCGGGGTGATGGCTACACCTTC.

This clonotype was seen ten or more times. The V call is TRBV20-1, the J call TRBJ2-1; maybe TRBD2 (7 bases). Germline CDR1 and CDR2: DFQATT and SNEGSKA (reference sequence). The CDR3 is 15 residues long. V was pared by 6 bases and J by 0 bases, with 15 bases between. CDR3: CSAIGGEASYNEQFF. Written as DNA, the CDR3 is TGCAGTGCCATAGGGGGGGAGGCCTCCTACAATGAGCAGTTCTTC.

This clonotype appeared many times. The chain links TRBV6-5 to TRBJ1-3, with D possibly matching TRBD1 (5 bases). Between the trimmed V and J ends, which lost 4 bases and 3 bases, there was a span of 10 bases. This CDR3 is built from 14 residues. CDR1 is MNHEY, CDR2 SVGAGI, per germline. For the CDR3, the DNA is TGTGCCAGCAGTTTAGGACAACATGGAAACACCATATATTTT. Its translation: CASSLGQHGNTIYF.

This clonotype was seen ten or more times. The genes are TRBV5-1 and TRBJ1-4; D unclear. The CDR3 is 16 amino acids. CDR1 and CDR2 (germline): SGHRS, YFSETQ. V was pared by 0 bases and J by 8 bases, with 17 bases between. This CDR3 reads CASSLGLRGRGEKLFF. CDR3 DNA sequence: TGCGCCAGCAGCTTGGGCCTTAGAGGGCGCGGAGAAAAACTGTTTTTT.

This clonotype showed up many times. The chain carries TRBV5-1 and TRBJ1-3; 8 bases are a match to TRBD1. Looked up from germline, CDR1 is SGHRS and CDR2 is YFSETQ. This CDR3 is built from 16 residues. After removal of 0 bases from V and 2 bases from J, the junction contained 4 bases not matched to a gene. The CDR3 nucleotides read TGCGCCAGCAGCTTGGGGTCGACAGGGGCTGGAAACACCATATATTTT. Residues: CASSLGSTGAGNTIYF.

This clonotype was seen many times. The chain recombines TRBV7-2 with TRBJ2-3; D is possibly TRBD1 (5 bases). The germline V gene encodes CDR1 SGHTA and CDR2 FQGNSA. Trimming removed 4 bases at V and 6 bases at J, with 17 bases between. The CDR3 covers 15 residues. The CDR3 nucleotides read TGTGCCAGCAGCTCCAGGGTCCTCAGCGCGGATACGCAGTATTTT. Its translation: CASSSRVLSADTQYF.

The table lists this clonotype with many counts. The chain employs TRBV10-1 and TRBJ2-3; no firm D call. V was shortened by 5 bases and J by 0 bases, with 15 bases between the two germline ends. Germline V gene data show CDR1 as WNHNN and CDR2 as SYGVQD (reference sequence). The CDR3 runs to 16 residues. The CDR3, as DNA: TGCGCCAGCAGTTACGTGGACGGCTCTAGCACAGATACGCAGTATTTT. This sequence encodes CASSYVDGSSTDTQYF.

This clonotype was recorded a few times. The chain has TRBV20-1 and TRBJ2-7; perhaps TRBD2 as D (5 bases). The V gene lost 0 bases and the J gene lost 3 bases, with 15 bases spanning the gap. The germline V gene has CDR1 DFQATT and CDR2 SNEGSKA (reference sequence). This CDR3 region has 15 residues. CDR3 DNA: TGCAGTGCTAGAGATCTATCCGGGGTTAACTACGAGCAGTACTTC. Translated, it gives CSARDLSGVNYEQYF.

There are many counts of this clonotype. CDR3 in amino acids: CSATAGGGTEAFF. CDR3 nucleotides: TGCAGTGCCACGGCCGGGGGGGGCACTGAAGCTTTCTTT. The chain carries TRBV20-1 and TRBJ1-1, with TRBD1 as a possible D gene (5 bases). V was trimmed by 6 bases and J by 4 bases, leaving 15 bases between them. CDR3 length equals 13 residues. Looked up from germline, CDR1 is DFQATT and CDR2 is SNEGSKA (reference sequence).

V gene TRBV20-1 combines with J gene TRBJ2-1; TRBD2 matches at 8 bases. Trimming took 1 base from V and 5 from J; bases not matched to a gene: 10. The CDR3 extends over 16 amino acids. The germline CDR1 and CDR2 sequences are DFQATT and SNEGSKA (reference sequence). The CDR3 protein is CSARAHLAGRNNEQFF. CDR3 sequence (DNA): TGCAGTGCTAGAGCTCACCTAGCGGGTCGGAACAATGAGCAGTTCTTC.